Presented here are 28 T cell receptor beta chains from one specimen sequenced in a study of blood T cell repertoires in COVID-19. The data were produced by immunoSEQ multiplex PCR, yet TCRdb's version contains in-frame clones alone and is incomplete. The repertoire holds about 120,000 clones, with around nine tenths as singletons. The specimen was peripheral blood. The source is a human donor with acute or convalescent COVID-19. The donor label of this sample is uncertain.

This sequence joins TRBV14 and TRBJ1-2; D unclear. The CDR3 totals 14 residues. Deletions cut 0 bases from V and 8 bases from J, with 13 bases between. Per the germline V gene, CDR1 is SGHDN and CDR2 is FVKESK. CDR3 region: CASSQDLAGMGYTF. The CDR3 region has the DNA TGTGCCAGCAGCCAAGATCTGGCGGGGATGGGCTACACCTTC. The whole variable domain, filled in from reference TRBV14 and TRBJ1-2, reads EAGVTQFPSHSVIEKGQTVTLRCDPISGHDNLYWYRRVMGKEIKFLLHFVKESKQDESGMPNNRFLAERTGGTYSTLKVQPAELEDSGVYFCASSQDLAGMGYTFGSGTRLTVV.

CDR3 loop: CAISESRLVGANYGYTF. In nucleotides, the CDR3 is TGTGCCATCAGTGAGTCGCGGCTGGTCGGAGCTAACTATGGCTACACCTTC. This chain links TRBV10-3 with TRBJ1-2; D call uncertain. V was cut by 0 bases and J by 0 bases, with 14 bases left in between. CDR3 size: 17 residues. Germline V lookup: CDR1 ENHRY, CDR2 SYGVKD.

The rearrangement joins TRBV29-1 to TRBJ1-1, with D perhaps TRBD1 (5 bases). Germline assignment: CDR1 SQVTM and CDR2 ANQGSEA. V was cut by 5 bases and J by 0 bases, with 7 bases left in between. The CDR3 extends over 12 amino acids. CDR3 sequence reads: CSVTGVNTEAFF. The CDR3 DNA follows: TGCAGCGTTACAGGAGTGAACACTGAAGCTTTCTTT.

The chain combines TRBV6-5 with TRBJ1-1; 7 bases map to TRBD1. CDR1 is MNHEY and CDR2 is SVGAGI in the germline V gene. V lost 6 bases to trimming and J lost 1 base; unmatched junction nucleotides: 5. The CDR3 runs 14 residues. CDR3 DNA sequence: TGTGCCAGCAGCAGACAGGGACCGAACACTGAAGCTTTCTTT. Amino acids: CASSRQGPNTEAFF.

This clone is a singleton in its sample. This rearrangement joins TRBV28 to TRBJ2-3; a weak D match, TRBD2 (6 bases). This CDR3 is built from 15 residues. In germline, CDR1 is MDHEN, CDR2 SYDVKM. The V and J ends lost 7 bases and 1 base respectively, with 15 bases between them. CDR3 region: CASTTGVAGTDTQYF. The DNA for the CDR3 is TGTGCCAGCACCACTGGTGTAGCGGGCACAGATACGCAGTATTTT. Complete variable domain (other parts from reference TRBV28 and TRBJ2-3): DVKVTQSSRYLVKRTGEKVFLECVQDMDHENMFWYRQDPGLGLRLIYFSYDVKMKEKGDIPEGYSVSREKKERFSLILESASTNQTSMYLCASTTGVAGTDTQYFGPGTRLTVL.

This chain uses TRBV29-1 with TRBJ1-1; 7 nucleotides match TRBD1. Unmatched junction bases numbered 3, after V lost 5 bases and J lost 0 bases. The CDR3 sequence is 13 residues long. Germline V lookup: CDR1 SQVTM, CDR2 ANQGSEA. CDR3 DNA: TGCAGCGTTTATGGGACAGTGAACACTGAAGCTTTCTTT. It translates to CSVYGTVNTEAFF.

The chain links TRBV19 to TRBJ1-2; TRBD1 is a possible D gene (6 bases). Germline values: CDR1 LNHDA, CDR2 SQIVND (reference sequence). Trimming removed 7 bases at V and 5 bases at J, with 11 bases between. CDR3 size: 12 residues. The CDR3 coding sequence is TGTGCCAGTACCCGGGGGGCATATGGCTACACCTTC. It codes for CASTRGAYGYTF.

This clone was found a few times. V gene TRBV7-9 combines with J gene TRBJ1-2, with TRBD1 as a possible D gene (5 bases). This CDR3 has 16 residues. The germline gives CDR1 SEHNR, CDR2 FQNEAQ (reference sequence). V shed 1 base and J shed 1 base, with 13 bases lying between them. The CDR3 region is CASSLGGHLLNYGYTF. CDR3 sequence (DNA): TGTGCCAGCAGCTTAGGGGGCCACCTCCTTAACTATGGCTACACCTTC.

This sequence joins TRBV7-9 and TRBJ1-4, with 9 bases fitting TRBD1. The germline gives CDR1 SEHNR, CDR2 FQNEAQ (reference sequence). V was pared by 5 bases and J by 6 bases, with 4 bases of the junction left unmatched. The CDR3 runs 14 residues. CDR3: CASSPGQGHEKLFF. In DNA, the CDR3 is TGTGCCAGCAGCCCGGGACAGGGACATGAAAAACTGTTTTTT.

The chain has TRBV5-1 and TRBJ2-7, with D maybe TRBD1 (6 bases). Germline V CDR1 and CDR2: SGHRS, YFSETQ. The CDR3 totals 15 residues. Trimming removed 4 bases from V and 3 bases from J, with 17 bases in between. This chain's CDR3 is CASSASTGTIYEQYF. For the CDR3, the DNA is TGCGCCAGCAGCGCTTCTACCGGGACAATCTACGAGCAGTACTTC.

The chain is built from TRBV6-5 and TRBJ1-5, with D perhaps TRBD1 (5 bases). The CDR3 loop spans 13 amino acids. Germline V gene lookup returns CDR1 MNHEY and CDR2 SVGAGI. Trimming took off 8 bases at V and 0 bases at J, with 8 bases between the two ends. In nucleotides, the CDR3 is TGTGCCAGCCGACAGATTAGCAATCAGCCCCAGCATTTT. Its protein is CASRQISNQPQHF.

In DNA form, the CDR3 reads TGTGCCAGCAGCCAAATGGCAGGGGGGTTAGAGACCCAGTACTTC. This translates into CASSQMAGGLETQYF. The chain employs TRBV3-1 (or the pseudogene TRBV3-2) and TRBJ2-5; maybe TRBD1 (7 bases). The CDR3 has 15 residues. The V gene's germline CDR1 is LGHDT and CDR2 YNNKEL (reference sequence). The ends were cut back, 2 bases at V and 4 bases at J, with 14 bases in the middle.

The gene calls are TRBV28 and TRBJ1-6; 7 bases match TRBD1. The CDR3 covers 17 residues. Germline CDR1 reads MDHEN; CDR2 reads SYDVKM. With 4 bases clipped from V and 6 bases from J, the junction kept 12 bases outside the gene matches. CDR3 protein: CASSSDDRVESNSPLHF. The CDR3 region has the DNA TGTGCCAGCAGTTCAGACGACAGGGTTGAAAGTAATTCACCCCTCCACTTT.

The rearrangement joins TRBV2 to TRBJ2-1; D perhaps matches TRBD1 (5 bases). Trimming shortened V by 6 bases and J by 5 bases, and 17 bases separated the two germline ends. CDR3 length: 15 amino acids. Germline assignment: CDR1 SNHLY and CDR2 FYNNEI. The CDR3 reads CASSATALPHNEQFF. For the CDR3, the DNA is TGTGCCAGCAGCGCGACAGCCCTCCCCCACAATGAGCAGTTCTTC.

The V and J genes are TRBV4-2 and TRBJ1-3; maybe TRBD1 (6 bases). Germline V lookup: CDR1 LGHNA, CDR2 YNFKEQ. CDR3 length: 15 residues. V was cut by 1 base and J by 0 bases, with 7 bases left in between. The CDR3 region has the DNA TGTGCCAGCAGCCAAGCAGGGGTCTCTGGAAACACCATATATTTT. Its protein is CASSQAGVSGNTIYF.

This chain links TRBV7-9 with TRBJ2-1; D unclear. The germline gives CDR1 SEHNR, CDR2 FQNEAQ (reference sequence). The CDR3 is 13 residues long. Trimming stripped 1 base from V and 3 bases from J, with 4 bases between. CDR3 amino acids: CASSLVSYNEQFF. The DNA for the CDR3 is TGTGCCAGCAGCTTAGTGAGCTACAATGAGCAGTTCTTC. Supplemented by reference TRBV7-9 and TRBJ2-1, the full variable domain reads DTGVSQNPRHKITKRGQNVTFRCDPISEHNRLYWYRQTLGQGPEFLTYFQNEAQLEKSRLLSDRFSAERPKGSFSTLEIQRTEQGDSAMYLCASSLVSYNEQFFGPGTRLTVL.

The table lists this clone with a few counts. This rearrangement joins TRBV3-1 (or the pseudogene TRBV3-2) to TRBJ1-1; 10 positions match TRBD1. This CDR3 has 14 amino acids. From germline, CDR1 is LGHDT and CDR2 YNNKEL (reference sequence). V gave up 4 bases and J gave up 5 bases; unmatched junction bases: 4. The CDR3 spells CASSPRQGATEAFF. Written as DNA, the CDR3 is TGTGCCAGCAGCCCCCGACAGGGGGCGACTGAAGCTTTCTTT.

The rearrangement links TRBV4-3 to TRBJ1-2; TRBD1 might be the D (6 bases). The CDR3 is 14 amino acids. The germline gives CDR1 LGHNA, CDR2 YSLEER. V was shortened by 4 bases and J by 14 bases, with 23 bases between the two germline ends. This CDR3 reads CASSPGDGTLGVTF. The CDR3, as DNA: TGCGCCAGCAGCCCAGGAGATGGGACACTTGGCGTAACCTTC.

This clone was seen just once. The gene calls are TRBV28 and TRBJ2-2, with D possibly being TRBD1 (5 bases). The germline gives CDR1 MDHEN, CDR2 SYDVKM. V was cut by 2 bases and J by 5 bases, with 18 bases left in between. This CDR3 has 17 amino acids. CDR3 amino acids: CASSLMSVRGWTGELFF. The CDR3 nucleotides are TGTGCCAGCAGTTTAATGTCCGTTAGGGGCTGGACCGGGGAGCTGTTTTTT. The full variable domain, completed using reference TRBV28 and TRBJ2-2, is DVKVTQSSRYLVKRTGEKVFLECVQDMDHENMFWYRQDPGLGLRLIYFSYDVKMKEKGDIPEGYSVSREKKERFSLILESASTNQTSMYLCASSLMSVRGWTGELFFGEGSRLTVL.

The chain combines TRBV18 with TRBJ2-7; unclear D gene. The CDR3 has 13 residues. CDR1 is KGHSH, CDR2 LQKENI, per germline. The ends were cut back, 6 bases at V and 4 bases at J, with 13 bases in the middle. The CDR3 bases are TGTGCCAGCTCTCCTGCAATGGCATACGAGCAGTACTTC. The encoded protein is CASSPAMAYEQYF.

The chain carries TRBV30 and TRBJ1-5; the D gene is possibly TRBD1 (5 bases). CDR3 length: 12 residues. The V and J ends lost 4 bases and 7 bases respectively, with 11 bases between them. Germline CDR1 is GTSNPN and CDR2 is SVGIG (reference sequence). For the CDR3, the DNA is TGTGCCTGGAACCAGGGCAGACAGCCCCAGCATTTT. It translates to CAWNQGRQPQHF.

The chain is built from TRBV6-2 or TRBV6-3 and TRBJ2-1; 7 nucleotides align to TRBD2. V shed 0 bases, J shed 10 bases, and the junction held 9 bases outside the gene matches. The CDR3 is 15 amino acids. Per germline, CDR1 MNHEY and CDR2 SVGEGT. Here the CDR3 reads CASSYSGGSYGEQFF. In nucleotides, the CDR3 is TGTGCCAGCAGTTACTCCGGCGGGAGCTATGGGGAGCAGTTCTTC.

The chain is built from TRBV28 and TRBJ2-3; 15 positions agree with TRBD2. Germline V CDR1 and CDR2: MDHEN, SYDVKM. The CDR3 sequence is 18 residues long. The ends lost 8 bases at V and 0 bases at J; junction bases unmatched: 9. Written as DNA, the CDR3 is TGTGCCAGCGTGGGACTAGCGGGGGGCCGGGGTAGCACAGATACGCAGTATTTT. Translating gives CASVGLAGGRGSTDTQYF.

This rearrangement joins TRBV2 to TRBJ1-2, with D maybe TRBD1 (6 bases). CDR3 length: 16 amino acids. Per the germline V gene, CDR1 is SNHLY and CDR2 is FYNNEI. Between the trimmed V and J ends, which lost 7 bases and 8 bases, there was a span of 26 bases. The CDR3 DNA reads TGTGCCAGCATCTTGAGTGGGGTCGCAGGGGATTGGGGCTACACCTTC. This sequence encodes CASILSGVAGDWGYTF.

V and J are TRBV6-1 and TRBJ1-1; D is ambiguous. The CDR3 loop spans 16 amino acids. The V end lost 3 bases, the J end lost 1 base, and 15 bases lay between the germline ends. Germline CDR1 and CDR2: MNHNS and SASEGT. CDR3 residues: CASSDLTLPKNTEAFF. In DNA form, the CDR3 reads TGTGCCAGCAGTGACCTGACACTTCCGAAGAACACTGAAGCTTTCTTT.

The CDR3, as DNA: TGTGCCAGCAGCCCTAGCGGGAAAAACACCGGGGAGCTGTTTTTT. Amino acid sequence: CASSPSGKNTGELFF. The rearrangement links TRBV7-6 to TRBJ2-2, with 9 bases lining up with TRBD2. With V trimmed by 5 bases and J by 2 bases, 3 bases remained unmatched. This CDR3 has 15 amino acids. Germline V gene lookup returns CDR1 SGHVS and CDR2 FNYEAQ.

The V and J genes are TRBV4-3 and TRBJ2-3; 9 bases are shared with TRBD2. Germline CDR1 is LGHNA and CDR2 is YSLEER. This CDR3 comprises 15 residues. V dropped 6 bases and J dropped 5; count of bases not matched to a gene: 9. CDR3 sequence reads: CASSGLAGRVDTQYF. Written as DNA, the CDR3 is TGCGCCAGCAGTGGGCTAGCGGGGAGGGTAGATACGCAGTATTTT.

V gene TRBV6-5 combines with J gene TRBJ1-2; D gene uncertain. Germline V lookup: CDR1 MNHEY, CDR2 SVGAGI. This CDR3 has 13 amino acids. The V end was cut by 0 bases, the J end by 1 base, with 3 bases between. This CDR3 reads CASSYSHNYGYTF. The CDR3 bases are TGTGCCAGCAGTTACTCTCATAACTATGGCTACACCTTC.